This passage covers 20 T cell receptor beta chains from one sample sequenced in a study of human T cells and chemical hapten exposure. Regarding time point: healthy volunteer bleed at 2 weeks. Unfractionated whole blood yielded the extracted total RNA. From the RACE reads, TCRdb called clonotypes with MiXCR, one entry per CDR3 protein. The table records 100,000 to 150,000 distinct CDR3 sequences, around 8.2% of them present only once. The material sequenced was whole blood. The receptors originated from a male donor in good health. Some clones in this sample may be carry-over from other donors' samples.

The CDR3 DNA follows: TGTGCCAGCAGTCCTCCGAGCGGGAGAGGGACCGGGGAGCTGTTTTTT. Translating it yields CASSPPSGRGTGELFF. The gene calls are TRBV2 and TRBJ2-2; 8 nucleotides align to TRBD2. V dropped 5 bases and J dropped 5; count of bases not matched to a gene: 10. CDR3 length: 16 residues. Germline V gene lookup returns CDR1 SNHLY and CDR2 FYNNEI.

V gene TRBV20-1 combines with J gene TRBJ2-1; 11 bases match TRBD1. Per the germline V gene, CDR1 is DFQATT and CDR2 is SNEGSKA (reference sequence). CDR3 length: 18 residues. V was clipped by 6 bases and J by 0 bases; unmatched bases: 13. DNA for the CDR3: TGCAGTGCCCCCGAAGCCCCCGGGACAGGGGGCTCCTACAATGAGCAGTTCTTC. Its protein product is CSAPEAPGTGGSYNEQFF.

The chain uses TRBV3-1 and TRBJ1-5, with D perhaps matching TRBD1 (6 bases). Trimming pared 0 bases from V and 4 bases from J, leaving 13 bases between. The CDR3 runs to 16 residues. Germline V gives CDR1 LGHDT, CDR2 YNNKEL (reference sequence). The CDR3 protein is CASSQDRGIGNQPQHF. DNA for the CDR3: TGTGCCAGCAGCCAAGACAGGGGTATCGGGAATCAGCCCCAGCATTTT.

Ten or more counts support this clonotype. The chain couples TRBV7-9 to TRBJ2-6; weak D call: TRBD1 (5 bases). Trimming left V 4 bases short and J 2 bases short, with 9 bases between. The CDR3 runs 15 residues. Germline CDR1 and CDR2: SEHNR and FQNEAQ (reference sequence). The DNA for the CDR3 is TGTGCCAGCAGCTCGCTCAGGGCTGGGGCCAACGTCCTGACTTTC. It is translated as CASSSLRAGANVLTF.

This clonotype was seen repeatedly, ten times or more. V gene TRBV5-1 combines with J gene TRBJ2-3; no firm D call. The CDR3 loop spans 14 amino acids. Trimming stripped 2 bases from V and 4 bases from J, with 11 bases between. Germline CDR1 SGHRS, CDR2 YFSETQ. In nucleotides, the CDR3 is TGCGCCAGCAGCTTCTTAAGCGCCTCAGATACGCAGTATTTT. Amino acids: CASSFLSASDTQYF.

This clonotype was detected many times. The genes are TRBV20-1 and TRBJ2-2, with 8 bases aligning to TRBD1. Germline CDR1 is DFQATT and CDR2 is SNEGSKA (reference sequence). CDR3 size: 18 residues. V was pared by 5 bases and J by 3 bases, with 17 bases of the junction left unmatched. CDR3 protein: CSASPRGRGREDTGELFF. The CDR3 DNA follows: TGCAGTGCTTCTCCCAGGGGCAGGGGGCGAGAGGACACCGGGGAGCTGTTTTTT.

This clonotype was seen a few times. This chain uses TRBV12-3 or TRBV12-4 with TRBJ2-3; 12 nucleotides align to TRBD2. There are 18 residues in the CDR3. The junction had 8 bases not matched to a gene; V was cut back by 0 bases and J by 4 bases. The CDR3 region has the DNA TGTGCCAGCAGTTTAGCCAAACTGGGACTAGCGGGTGCAGATACGCAGTATTTT. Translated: CASSLAKLGLAGADTQYF.

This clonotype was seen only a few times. The CDR3 here is CASSLGAAAKNIQYF. CDR3 in DNA: TGTGCCAGCAGTTTAGGGGCTGCGGCCAAAAACATTCAGTACTTC. This chain uses TRBV12-3 or TRBV12-4 with TRBJ2-4; D gene ambiguous. V gave up 1 base and J gave up 1 base, with 8 bases separating them. CDR3 length: 15 residues.

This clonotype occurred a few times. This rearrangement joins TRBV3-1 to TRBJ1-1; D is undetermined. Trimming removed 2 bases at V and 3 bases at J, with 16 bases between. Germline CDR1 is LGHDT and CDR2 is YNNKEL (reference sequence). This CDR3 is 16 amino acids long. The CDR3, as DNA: TGTGCCAGCAGCCAAAGACGAGGGAGTCCCTACACTGAAGCTTTCTTT. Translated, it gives CASSQRRGSPYTEAFF.

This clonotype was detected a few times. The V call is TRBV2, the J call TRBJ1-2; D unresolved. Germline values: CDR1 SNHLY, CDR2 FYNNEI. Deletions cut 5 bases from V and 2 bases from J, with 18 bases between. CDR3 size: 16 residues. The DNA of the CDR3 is TGTGCCAGCAGTCGGAATTGGCGAGAACGGAACTATGGCTACACCTTC. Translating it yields CASSRNWRERNYGYTF. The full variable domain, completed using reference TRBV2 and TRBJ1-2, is EPEVTQTPSHQVTQMGQEVILRCVPISNHLYFYWYRQILGQKVEFLVSFYNNEISEKSEIFDDQFSVERPDGSNFTLKIRSTKLEDSAMYFCASSRNWRERNYGYTFGSGTRLTVV.

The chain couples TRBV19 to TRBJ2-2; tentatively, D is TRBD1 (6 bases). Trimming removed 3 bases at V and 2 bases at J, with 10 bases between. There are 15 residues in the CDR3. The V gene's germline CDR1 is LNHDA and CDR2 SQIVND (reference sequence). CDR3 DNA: TGTGCCAGTAGTATGGGGGACACCAACACCGGGGAGCTGTTTTTT. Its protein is CASSMGDTNTGELFF.

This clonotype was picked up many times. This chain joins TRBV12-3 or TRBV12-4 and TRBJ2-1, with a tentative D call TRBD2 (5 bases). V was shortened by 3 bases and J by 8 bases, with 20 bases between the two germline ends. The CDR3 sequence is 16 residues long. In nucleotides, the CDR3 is TGTGCCAGCAGTTTCGGGCTACTCGGGAAGCCCGATGAGCAGTTCTTC. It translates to CASSFGLLGKPDEQFF.

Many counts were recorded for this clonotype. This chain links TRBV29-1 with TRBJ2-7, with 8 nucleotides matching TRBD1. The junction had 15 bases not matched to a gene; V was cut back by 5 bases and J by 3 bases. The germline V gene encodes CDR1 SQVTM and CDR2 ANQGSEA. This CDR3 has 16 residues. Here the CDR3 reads CSVTTRPLGQGYEQYF. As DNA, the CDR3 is TGCAGCGTTACTACCCGGCCTTTAGGACAGGGCTACGAGCAGTACTTC.

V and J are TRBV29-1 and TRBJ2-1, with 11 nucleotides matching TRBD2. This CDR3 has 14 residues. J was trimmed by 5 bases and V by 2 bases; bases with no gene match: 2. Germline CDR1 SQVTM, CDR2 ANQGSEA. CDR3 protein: CSVETSGSNNEQFF. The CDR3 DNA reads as TGCAGCGTTGAAACTAGCGGGAGCAACAATGAGCAGTTCTTC.

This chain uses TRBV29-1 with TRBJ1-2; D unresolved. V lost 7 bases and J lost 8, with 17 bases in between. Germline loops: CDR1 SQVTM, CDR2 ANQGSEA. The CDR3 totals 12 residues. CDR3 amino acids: CSASEPLQGYTF. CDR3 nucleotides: TGCAGCGCATCAGAGCCTCTCCAAGGCTACACCTTC.

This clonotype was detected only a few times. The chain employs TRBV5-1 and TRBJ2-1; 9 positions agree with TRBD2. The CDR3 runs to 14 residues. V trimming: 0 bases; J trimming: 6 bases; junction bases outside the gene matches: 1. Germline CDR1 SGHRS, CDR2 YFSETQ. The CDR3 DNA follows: TGCGCCAGCAGCTTGGGACTAGCGGCCAATGAGCAGTTCTTC. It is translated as CASSLGLAANEQFF. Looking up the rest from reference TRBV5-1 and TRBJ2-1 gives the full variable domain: KAGVTQTPRYLIKTRGQQVTLSCSPISGHRSVSWYQQTPGQGLQFLFEYFSETQRNKGNFPGRFSGRQFSNSRSEMNVSTLELGDSALYLCASSLGLAANEQFFGPGTRLTVL.

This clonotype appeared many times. Here the CDR3 DNA reads TGTGCCAGCAGTCCCGGGACAGGGCGCTCCTACGAGCAGTACTTC. As protein: CASSPGTGRSYEQYF. The chain recombines TRBV12-3 or TRBV12-4 with TRBJ2-7, with 9 bases aligning to TRBD1. The V segment lost 5 bases and the J segment 0 bases; nucleotides outside the gene matches: 5. The CDR3 loop spans 15 amino acids.

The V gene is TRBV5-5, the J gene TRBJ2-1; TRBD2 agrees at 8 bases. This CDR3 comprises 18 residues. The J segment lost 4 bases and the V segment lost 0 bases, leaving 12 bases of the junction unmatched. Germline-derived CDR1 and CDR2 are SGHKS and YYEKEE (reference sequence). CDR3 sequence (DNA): TGTGCCAGCAGCTTGGAGGGTAGCGGGGCCCGCTATTACAATGAGCAGTTCTTC. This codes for CASSLEGSGARYYNEQFF. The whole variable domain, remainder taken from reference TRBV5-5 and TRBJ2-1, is DAGVTQSPTHLIKTRGQQVTLRCSPISGHKSVSWYQQVLGQGPQFIFQYYEKEERGRGNFPDRFSARQFPNYSSELNVNALLLGDSALYLCASSLEGSGARYYNEQFFGPGTRLTVL.

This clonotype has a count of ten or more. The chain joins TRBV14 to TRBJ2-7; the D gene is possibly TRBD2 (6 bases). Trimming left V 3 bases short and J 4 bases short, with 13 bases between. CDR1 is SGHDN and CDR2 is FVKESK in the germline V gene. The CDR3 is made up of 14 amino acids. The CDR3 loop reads CASSQGLRNYEQYF. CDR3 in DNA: TGTGCCAGCAGCCAGGGACTCAGAAATTACGAGCAGTACTTC.

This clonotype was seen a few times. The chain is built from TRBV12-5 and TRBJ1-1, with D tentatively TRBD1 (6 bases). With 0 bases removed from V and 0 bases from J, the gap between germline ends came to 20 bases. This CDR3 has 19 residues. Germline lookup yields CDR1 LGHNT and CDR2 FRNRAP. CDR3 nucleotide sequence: TGTGCTAGTGGTTTGGTAGAGGTCCTAGGACAGTCAATGAACACTGAAGCTTTCTTT. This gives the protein CASGLVEVLGQSMNTEAFF.